The sequence of this TCR beta chain was determined in a study of blood T cells in healthy people across ages. This clonotype was counted ten times or more. The antigen remains undetermined. The study, taken as a whole, reports: Donor CMV status, an unknown factor, possibly confounded changes in expanded clonotypes.

Together with a sample-barcoded 5' primer, a J-beta primer mix was included in a second PCR lasting about 7 to 12 cycles. TCRdb processed the 5' RACE reads anew with MiXCR; each CDR3 protein has one entry. Found here are some 1 million distinct CDR3 sequences, under 55% of them singletons; the top ten hold about 20%. Ten milliliters of peripheral blood were drawn from each donor into EDTA-treated tubes. Extractions gave at least 5 micrograms of total RNA per sample. Sequenced material: blood. The receptor's source is an older woman in good health.

The chain's CDR3 is CASRPFAGDAGAYNEQFF. Written as DNA, the CDR3 is TGCGCCAGCAGACCCTTCGCAGGGGACGCGGGGGCATACAATGAGCAGTTCTTC. V and J are TRBV4-1 and TRBJ2-1; D might be TRBD2 (7 bases). Between the trimmed V and J ends, which lost 6 bases and 4 bases, there was a span of 25 bases. The germline CDR1 and CDR2 sequences are MGHRA and YSYEKL. The CDR3 consists of 18 residues.